This entry lists 29 T cell receptor beta chains sequenced from one sample in a study of blood T cell repertoires in COVID-19 (dated by TCRdb to the early 2020s). Libraries were prepared through the immunoSEQ multiplex PCR assay. TCRdb holds this immuneACCESS table with in-frame rearrangements only. Some clones are missing; in checked studies, unresolved V genes explain under half, and the rest has no known cause. In this sample the table shows roughly 87,000 clones, approximately 80% of which occur a single time. Of the sample, around 2.1% falls within the top ten clones. The sample was peripheral blood. The receptors derive from a woman between 70 and 85 years old with acute or convalescent COVID-19.

The V gene is TRBV7-2, the J gene TRBJ1-4, with a possible D match to TRBD1 (6 bases). This CDR3 has 15 residues. Germline values: CDR1 SGHTA, CDR2 FQGNSA. Trimming shortened V by 4 bases and J by 1 base, and 10 bases separated the two germline ends. CDR3 nucleotide sequence: TGTGCCAGCAGCTCTCTCAGGGGAACTAATGAAAAACTGTTTTTT. Its protein product is CASSSLRGTNEKLFF.

The rearrangement uses TRBV19 and TRBJ1-1, with D unclear. Germline V CDR1 and CDR2: LNHDA, SQIVND (reference sequence). The CDR3 is 14 amino acids. Trimming cost V 3 bases and J 4 bases, with 12 bases left between them. The CDR3 sequence is CASSIVGKATEAFF. The CDR3 DNA is TGTGCCAGTAGTATCGTGGGCAAAGCCACTGAAGCTTTCTTT.

This chain uses TRBV10-3 with TRBJ1-5; 7 nucleotides agree with TRBD1. V lost 3 bases and J lost 1; bases outside the gene matches: 9. CDR1 ENHRY and CDR2 SYGVKD come from the germline V gene. This CDR3 spans 17 amino acids. The CDR3 bases are TGTGCCATCAGTGAAGGGGGCGGCAGGGGCAGCAATCAGCCCCAGCATTTT. Protein sequence: CAISEGGGRGSNQPQHF.

V gene TRBV28 combines with J gene TRBJ1-2, with 7 positions matching TRBD1. Germline CDR1 MDHEN, CDR2 SYDVKM. CDR3 size: 14 residues. The V gene end was trimmed by 6 bases and the J gene end by 2 bases; junction bases not matched to a gene: 6. The CDR3 loop reads CASRRMTGNYGYTF. The CDR3 coding sequence is TGTGCCAGCAGAAGAATGACAGGGAACTATGGCTACACCTTC.

This clone has only one observation. The gene calls are TRBV5-1 and TRBJ1-3, with D unclear. The V and J ends lost 3 bases and 4 bases respectively, with 8 bases between them. The CDR3 totals 13 residues. Germline CDR1 SGHRS, CDR2 YFSETQ. The DNA for the CDR3 is TGCGCCAGCAGCTCAACTTTCGGAAACACCATATATTTT. Protein sequence: CASSSTFGNTIYF.

The chain links TRBV4-1 to TRBJ2-7, with 8 bases fitting TRBD2. In germline, CDR1 is MGHRA, CDR2 YSYEKL. The CDR3 loop spans 17 amino acids. V trimming: 2 bases; J trimming: 4 bases; junction bases outside the gene matches: 13. The CDR3 region is CASSQFWAGGGIYEQYF. In nucleotides, the CDR3 is TGCGCCAGCAGCCAATTCTGGGCCGGCGGGGGGATTTACGAGCAGTACTTC.

The rearrangement links TRBV5-1 to TRBJ2-7; TRBD1 matches 9 bases. The CDR3 is 15 amino acids. Trimming cost V 4 bases and J 2 bases; bases outside gene matches: 7. In germline, CDR1 is SGHRS, CDR2 YFSETQ. The CDR3 loop reads CASSNAGTGTYEQYF. The CDR3 bases are TGCGCCAGCAGCAATGCCGGGACAGGGACCTACGAGCAGTACTTC.

This chain connects TRBV6-6 to TRBJ1-3; D is uncertain. The V and J ends lost 6 bases and 1 base respectively, with 13 bases between them. This CDR3 has 15 residues. Germline CDR1 is MNHNY and CDR2 is SVGAGI (reference sequence). CDR3 DNA sequence: TGTGCCAGCAGCCCCTCGAGGGCATCTGGAAACACCATATATTTT. The encoded protein is CASSPSRASGNTIYF.

The chain uses TRBV2 and TRBJ2-1; TRBD1 matches 7 bases. CDR3 size: 14 residues. Trimming removed 4 bases from V and 3 bases from J; junction bases left unmatched: 3. Germline values: CDR1 SNHLY, CDR2 FYNNEI. In DNA form, the CDR3 reads TGTGCCAGCAGTGGGGACAGAGACTACAATGAGCAGTTCTTC. It encodes CASSGDRDYNEQFF. The full variable domain, completed using reference TRBV2 and TRBJ2-1, is EPEVTQTPSHQVTQMGQEVILRCVPISNHLYFYWYRQILGQKVEFLVSFYNNEISEKSEIFDDQFSVERPDGSNFTLKIRSTKLEDSAMYFCASSGDRDYNEQFFGPGTRLTVL.

CDR3 nucleotide sequence: TGTGCCAGCAGTTTACTCGGGGTGGGCGGGGAAGCTTTCTTT. Amino acid sequence: CASSLLGVGGEAFF. The chain recombines TRBV27 with TRBJ1-1, with D uncertain. Trimming pared 2 bases from V and 8 bases from J, leaving 15 bases between. The germline V gene encodes CDR1 MNHEY and CDR2 SMNVEV (reference sequence). This CDR3 region has 14 residues.

Comment on this clone: This sample also contains other DNA sequences that code for the same CDR3. The rearrangement uses TRBV5-1 and TRBJ1-1; no clear D gene. Looked up from germline, CDR1 is SGHRS and CDR2 is YFSETQ. V lost 0 bases to trimming and J lost 1 base, with 7 bases between them. CDR3 length: 14 residues. CDR3 nucleotides: TGCGCCAGCAGCTTGGATCGGGGGAACACTGAAGCTTTCTTT. Protein sequence: CASSLDRGNTEAFF. The variable domain in full, with the rest retrieved from reference TRBV5-1 and TRBJ1-1, is KAGVTQTPRYLIKTRGQQVTLSCSPISGHRSVSWYQQTPGQGLQFLFEYFSETQRNKGNFPGRFSGRQFSNSRSEMNVSTLELGDSALYLCASSLDRGNTEAFFGQGTRLTVV.

Written as DNA, the CDR3 is TGCGCCAGCACCGATCTGGACAGGGGACGCGGCTACACCTTC. This gives the protein CASTDLDRGRGYTF. The rearrangement uses TRBV5-1 and TRBJ1-2, with 9 nucleotides matching TRBD1. The germline V gene has CDR1 SGHRS and CDR2 YFSETQ. V lost 6 bases and J lost 8; bases outside the gene matches: 11. The CDR3 contains 14 residues.

The chain links TRBV7-3 to TRBJ2-1; 7 nucleotides agree with TRBD2. CDR1 and CDR2 (germline): SGHTA, FQGTGA. CDR3 length equals 15 residues. J lost 4 bases, V lost 0 bases, and 3 bases had no gene match. The CDR3 loop reads CASSLTAGKYNEQFF. The CDR3 bases are TGTGCCAGCAGCTTAACAGCGGGGAAATACAATGAGCAGTTCTTC.

V usage is TRBV7-8 and J usage is TRBJ2-5, with unresolved D. V lost 7 bases, J lost 2 bases, and 14 bases lay in between. The CDR3 consists of 14 residues. Per the germline V gene, CDR1 is SGHVS and CDR2 is FQNEAQ. CDR3 region: CASTVNRGQETQYF. The DNA for the CDR3 is TGTGCCAGCACTGTGAATAGAGGACAAGAGACCCAGTACTTC.

The rearrangement joins TRBV28 to TRBJ2-5, with 8 bases identical to TRBD1. With V trimmed by 2 bases and J by 7 bases, 3 bases remained unmatched. The CDR3 spans 13 residues. Germline CDR1 MDHEN, CDR2 SYDVKM. CDR3 DNA: TGTGCCAGCAGTTTAGCAGGGGGCGGGACCCAGTACTTC. Protein product: CASSLAGGGTQYF.

This clone was counted a single time. The chain combines TRBV7-3 with TRBJ2-2, with 11 bases that match TRBD2. V lost 0 bases to trimming and J lost 4 bases; unmatched junction nucleotides: 1. Per the germline V gene, CDR1 is SGHTA and CDR2 is FQGTGA. The CDR3 has 16 amino acids. The CDR3 DNA is TGTGCCAGCAGCTTAACTGGGACTAGCGGCACCGGGGAGCTGTTTTTT. Amino acid sequence: CASSLTGTSGTGELFF.

This clone showed up just a few times. The chain uses TRBV7-3 and TRBJ1-1; D gene unclear. Germline V gives CDR1 SGHTA, CDR2 FQGTGA. The CDR3 spans 13 residues. Trimming removed 5 bases at V and 3 bases at J, with 10 bases between. The CDR3 spells CASSLNGDTEAFF. For the CDR3, the DNA is TGTGCCAGCAGCCTTAACGGTGACACTGAAGCTTTCTTT.

The CDR3 DNA reads TGTGCCAGCGGGCCCGGGACAGGGTTCTACGAGCAGTACTTC. It encodes CASGPGTGFYEQYF. J is TRBJ2-7 and V is TRBV6-5, with 9 bases lining up with TRBD1. With 8 bases clipped from V and 3 bases from J, the junction kept 8 bases outside the gene matches. Germline V lookup: CDR1 MNHEY, CDR2 SVGAGI. The CDR3 covers 14 residues.

The CDR3 region has the DNA TGCAGCGCCCCGACAGGGGGGATCCCTGAAGCTTTCTTT. Protein product: CSAPTGGIPEAFF. The chain recombines TRBV29-1 with TRBJ1-1, with 9 positions matching TRBD1. Germline V gives CDR1 SQVTM, CDR2 ANQGSEA. The J segment lost 6 bases and the V segment lost 7 bases, leaving 9 bases of the junction unmatched. This CDR3 has 13 amino acids. Looking up the rest from reference TRBV29-1 and TRBJ1-1 gives the full variable domain: SAVISQKPSRDICQRGTSLTIQCQVDSQVTMMFWYRQQPGQSLTLIATANQGSEATYESGFVIDKFPISRPNLTFSTLTVSNMSPEDSSIYLCSAPTGGIPEAFFGQGTRLTVV.

The J gene is TRBJ2-2, the V gene TRBV4-2; perhaps TRBD2 as D (6 bases). This CDR3 is 14 amino acids long. The V end was cut by 3 bases, the J end by 7 bases, with 12 bases between. CDR1 is LGHNA and CDR2 is YNFKEQ in the germline V gene. In DNA, the CDR3 is TGTGCCAGCAGCCAGGAGAAGGGAGGCGGGGAGCTGTTTTTT. Encoded protein: CASSQEKGGGELFF.

The V gene is TRBV7-8, the J gene TRBJ1-6; D gene uncertain. V lost 5 bases and J 7 bases, leaving 15 bases between the germline ends. This CDR3 contains 15 residues. Germline assignment: CDR1 SGHVS and CDR2 FQNEAQ. Here the CDR3 DNA reads TGTGCCAGCAGCCTCGAGGGAAAGGGCAATTCACCCCTCCACTTT. Its translation: CASSLEGKGNSPLHF.

The chain joins TRBV5-1 to TRBJ2-3; 10 bases are a match to TRBD1. The V gene end was trimmed by 6 bases and the J gene end by 5 bases; junction bases not matched to a gene: 15. This CDR3 contains 17 residues. CDR1 and CDR2 (germline): SGHRS, YFSETQ. CDR3 coding DNA: TGCGCCAGCACCTATAACCCCGGGACAGGGGATCGAGATACGCAGTATTTT. Encoded protein: CASTYNPGTGDRDTQYF.

The CDR3 nucleotides are TGTGCCAGCAGCTACGACCACTCGACAGGGCTGGAGACCCAGTACTTC. Translation gives CASSYDHSTGLETQYF. This chain joins TRBV7-8 and TRBJ2-5; TRBD1 matches 7 bases. The J segment lost 5 bases and the V segment lost 4 bases, leaving 13 bases of the junction unmatched. Germline V gene data show CDR1 as SGHVS and CDR2 as FQNEAQ. The CDR3 is made up of 16 amino acids.

The V call is TRBV27, the J call TRBJ1-5; 9 bases are a match to TRBD1. Looked up from germline, CDR1 is MNHEY and CDR2 is SMNVEV (reference sequence). This CDR3 has 18 residues. V gave up 5 bases and J gave up 6 bases; unmatched junction bases: 17. The chain's CDR3 is CASSLYPSGQGNGQPQHF. DNA for the CDR3: TGTGCCAGCAGTCTATACCCCAGTGGACAGGGGAATGGTCAGCCCCAGCATTTT.

The CDR3 DNA is TGTGCCAGCAGCCAAGATCAGCCGGGGAACACTGAAGCTTTCTTT. Its translation: CASSQDQPGNTEAFF. This chain links TRBV4-2 with TRBJ1-1, with no clear D. Trimming cost V 0 bases and J 1 base, with 9 bases left between them. CDR1 and CDR2 (germline): LGHNA, YNFKEQ. The CDR3 loop spans 15 amino acids.

The chain recombines TRBV10-1 with TRBJ2-5, with TRBD2 matching over 9 bases. Germline trimming cut 6 bases from V and 2 bases from J; bases unmatched to any gene: 7. Germline V gene lookup returns CDR1 WNHNN and CDR2 SYGVQD (reference sequence). CDR3 length equals 15 residues. The CDR3, as DNA: TGCGCCAGCAGCGCGGGGCTAGCGGGACAAGAGACCCAGTACTTC. Translated: CASSAGLAGQETQYF.

The chain uses TRBV2 and TRBJ1-3; D is perhaps TRBD1 (6 bases). The germline gives CDR1 SNHLY, CDR2 FYNNEI. Trimming stripped 6 bases from V and 6 bases from J, with 15 bases between. The length of the CDR3 is 14 residues. The CDR3 protein is CASRPPGQKNTIYF. DNA for the CDR3: TGTGCCAGCAGGCCTCCAGGACAGAAAAACACCATATATTTT.

V is TRBV5-6 and J is TRBJ2-2, with D unclear. CDR1 is SGHDT, CDR2 YYEEEE, per germline. With 1 base removed from V and 0 bases from J, the gap between germline ends came to 7 bases. This CDR3 has 15 amino acids. CDR3 in amino acids: CASSLYTTNTGELFF. The CDR3 DNA sequence: TGTGCCAGCAGCTTGTATACAACGAACACCGGGGAGCTGTTTTTT.

This clone occurred a few times. This chain connects TRBV27 to TRBJ1-1; D unresolved. This CDR3 has 11 residues. V was trimmed by 3 bases and J by 4 bases, leaving 3 bases between them. Germline V CDR1 and CDR2: MNHEY, SMNVEV (reference sequence). CDR3 bases: TGTGCCAGCAGTTTCGGCACTGAAGCTTTCTTT. Translation: CASSFGTEAFF.